This T cell receptor (beta chain) came from a study of T cells in Graves' hyperthyroidism and ophthalmopathy. Researchers took RNA transcripts and amplified the TCR beta CDR3 regions from them. The HTBI set primed first-round TCR CDR3 RT-PCR. TCRdb fed the multiplex PCR reads into MiXCR, producing one record per CDR3 protein. The sample has 550,000 to 650,000 distinct CDR3 sequences, 13% to 15% seen once. Diagnosing involved the use of clinical symptoms, serum thyroxine and TRAb, thyroid ultrasound and orbital computed tomography. Many counts were recorded for this clonotype. Sequencing was performed on blood. The origin of this receptor is a middle-aged woman with Graves' hyperthyroidism.

Written as DNA, the CDR3 is TGTGCCAGCAGCCTGCAACAGGGTCAAGAGACCCAGTACTTC. It translates to CASSLQQGQETQYF. This chain joins TRBV3-1 and TRBJ2-5, with D perhaps matching TRBD1 (6 bases). The V end was cut by 4 bases, the J end by 2 bases, with 11 bases between. Germline CDR1 and CDR2: LGHDT and YNNKEL (reference sequence). The CDR3 spans 14 residues.